This T cell receptor beta chain was observed in a study of shared clonotypes between healthy human individuals. General study points: In four donors, around 4.5% of naive CD4 clonotypes appeared in common. Relative to their counterparts shared across all four donors, non-shared clonotypes exhibited diminished generation probabilities. Across subsets, estimated richness was generally greater for naive than for memory populations.

The data were produced by immunoSEQ multiplex PCR, yet TCRdb's version contains in-frame clones alone and is incomplete. Of under 130,000 clones in the sample, less than 75% are singletons; the top ten hold approximately 23%. The CDR3 runs 16 residues. V lost 1 base, J lost 0 bases, and 10 bases lay in between. The germline V gene has CDR1 PRHDT and CDR2 FYEKMQ (reference sequence). Each CD8 memory set brought CD45RO+ cells together with CCR7-negative CD45RA+ TemRA cells. To note about this clone: Its target is not known.

The chain uses TRBV13 and TRBJ1-3; D gene ambiguous. The sample taken for sequencing was memory CD8+ T cells sorted from blood. As to subset: CD45RO+ cells pooled with CCR7-negative TemRA cells. The clonotype was recovered from a woman in her thirties in good health. The CDR3 loop is CASSLDYRSSGNTIYF. DNA for the CDR3: TGTGCCAGCAGCTTAGATTATCGGAGCTCTGGAAACACCATATATTTT.